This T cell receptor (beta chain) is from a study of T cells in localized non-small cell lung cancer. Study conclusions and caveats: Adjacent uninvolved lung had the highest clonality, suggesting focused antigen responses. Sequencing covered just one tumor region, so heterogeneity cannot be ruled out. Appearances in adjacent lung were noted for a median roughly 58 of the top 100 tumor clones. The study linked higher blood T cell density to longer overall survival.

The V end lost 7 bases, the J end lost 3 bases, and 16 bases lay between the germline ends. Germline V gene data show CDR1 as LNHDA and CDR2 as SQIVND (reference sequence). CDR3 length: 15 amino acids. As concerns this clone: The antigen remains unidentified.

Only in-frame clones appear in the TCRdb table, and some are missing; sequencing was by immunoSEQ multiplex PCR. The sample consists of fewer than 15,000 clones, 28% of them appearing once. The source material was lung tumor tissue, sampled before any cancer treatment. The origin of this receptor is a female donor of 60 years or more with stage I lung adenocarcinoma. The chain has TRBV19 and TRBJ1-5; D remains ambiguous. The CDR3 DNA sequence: TGTGCCAGTAAGTCGGGCGCCGGCCTCAATCAGCCCCAGCATTTT. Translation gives CASKSGAGLNQPQHF.